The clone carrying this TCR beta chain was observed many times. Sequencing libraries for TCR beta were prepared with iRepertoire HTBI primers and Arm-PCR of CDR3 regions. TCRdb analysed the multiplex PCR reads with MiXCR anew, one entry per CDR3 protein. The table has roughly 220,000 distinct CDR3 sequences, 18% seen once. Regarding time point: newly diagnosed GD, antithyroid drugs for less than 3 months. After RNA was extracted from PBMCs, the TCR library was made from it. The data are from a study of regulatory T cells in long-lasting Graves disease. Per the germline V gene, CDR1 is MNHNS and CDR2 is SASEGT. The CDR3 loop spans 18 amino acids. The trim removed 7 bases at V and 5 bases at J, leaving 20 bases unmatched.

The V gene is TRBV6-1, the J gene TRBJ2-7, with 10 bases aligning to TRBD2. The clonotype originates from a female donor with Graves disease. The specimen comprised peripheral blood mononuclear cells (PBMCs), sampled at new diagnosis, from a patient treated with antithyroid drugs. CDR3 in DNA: TGTGCCAGCACCCCACCTCCCACCGCACTAGCGGGATTCCACGAGCAGTACTTC. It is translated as CASTPPPTALAGFHEQYF.